Sequencing of this TCR beta chain was carried out in a study of T-cell memory formation after mild COVID-19. Study background: There were largely donor-specific TCR clusters. Findings and limits, study-wide: Clones shrinking from day 15 to 85 showed even CD4/CD8 mixes; later expanders tilted CD4+.

As concerns this clonotype: The antigen remains unidentified.

The CDR3 runs 16 residues. Germline V CDR1 and CDR2: DFQATT, SNEGSKA (reference sequence). Trimming took off 0 bases at V and 3 bases at J, with 14 bases between the two ends. Via MiXCR, TCRdb re-called the 5' RACE reads, giving one row per CDR3 protein. Of roughly 600,000 distinct CDR3 sequences listed, around 17% are singletons. The sequencing sample was made of PBMCs or a T cell subset sorted from them (not recorded which). The chain joins TRBV20-1 to TRBJ2-2; no clear D gene. The origin of this receptor is an adult woman who had mild COVID-19 (a few samples of this study predate the infection). Cell type and time point are not known. The CDR3 DNA reads as TGCAGTGCTAGAGATCTGGACGGGTTAGACACCGGGGAGCTGTTTTTT. Translated: CSARDLDGLDTGELFF.